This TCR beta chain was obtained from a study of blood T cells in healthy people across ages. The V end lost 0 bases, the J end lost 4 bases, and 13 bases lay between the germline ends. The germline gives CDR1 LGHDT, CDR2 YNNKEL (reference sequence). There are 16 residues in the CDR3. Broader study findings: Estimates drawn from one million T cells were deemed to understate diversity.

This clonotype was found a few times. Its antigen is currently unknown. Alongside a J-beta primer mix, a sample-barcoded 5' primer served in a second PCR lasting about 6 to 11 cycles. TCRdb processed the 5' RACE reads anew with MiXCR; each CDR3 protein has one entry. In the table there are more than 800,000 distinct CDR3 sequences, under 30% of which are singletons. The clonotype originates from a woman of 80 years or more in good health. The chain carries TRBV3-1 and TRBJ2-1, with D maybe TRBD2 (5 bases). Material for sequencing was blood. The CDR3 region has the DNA TGTGCCAGCAGCCAAGACGGTTCTGGGAGTTACAATGAGCAGTTCTTC. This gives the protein CASSQDGSGSYNEQFF.